Following are 2 T cell receptor beta chains from one sample sequenced in a study of shared clonotypes between healthy human individuals. Measured with immunoSEQ multiplex PCR; TCRdb has only the in-frame clones, and not every one. Of fewer than 550,000 clones in the sample, 60% to 80% were seen once. Sequenced input: PBMCs. Receptors were obtained from a woman in her thirties or forties in good health. Some clones in this sample may be carry-over from other donors' samples.

This clone was seen at least ten times. The chain employs TRBV5-6 and TRBJ1-2, with D perhaps TRBD1 (5 bases). The CDR3 has 16 residues. Germline lookup yields CDR1 SGHDT and CDR2 YYEEEE. V was cut by 1 base and J by 4 bases, with 17 bases left in between. The CDR3, as DNA: TGTGCCAGCAGCTTGTCGTTGTCAGGGATAATCTATGGCTACACCTTC. It codes for CASSLSLSGIIYGYTF.

The rearrangement links TRBV12-5 to TRBJ2-5; D tentatively reads TRBD1 or TRBD2 (5 bases each). V was pared by 5 bases and J by 1 base, with 8 bases between. In germline, CDR1 is LGHNT, CDR2 FRNRAP. The CDR3 consists of 13 residues. This CDR3 is CASGQRGQETQYF. DNA for the CDR3: TGTGCTAGTGGTCAGAGGGGCCAAGAGACCCAGTACTTC.